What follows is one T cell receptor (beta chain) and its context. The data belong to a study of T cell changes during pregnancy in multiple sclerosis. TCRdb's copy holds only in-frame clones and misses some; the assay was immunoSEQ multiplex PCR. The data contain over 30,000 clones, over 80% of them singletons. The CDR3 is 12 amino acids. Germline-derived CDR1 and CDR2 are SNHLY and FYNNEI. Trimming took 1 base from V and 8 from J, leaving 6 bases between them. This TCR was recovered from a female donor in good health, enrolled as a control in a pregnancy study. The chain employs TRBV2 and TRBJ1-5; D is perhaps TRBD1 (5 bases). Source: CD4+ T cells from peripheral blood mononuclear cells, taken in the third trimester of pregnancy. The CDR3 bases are TGTGCCAGCAGTGAAGGCAGGGAGCCCCAGCATTTT. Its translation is CASSEGREPQHF. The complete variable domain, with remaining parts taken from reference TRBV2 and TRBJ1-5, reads EPEVTQTPSHQVTQMGQEVILRCVPISNHLYFYWYRQILGQKVEFLVSFYNNEISEKSEIFDDQFSVERPDGSNFTLKIRSTKLEDSAMYFCASSEGREPQHFGDGTRLSIL.